Presented here are 6 T cell receptor beta chains from one specimen sequenced in a study of T-cell reconstitution after alpha-beta-depleted transplantation in children. Using unique molecular identifiers, the investigators prepared the TCRbeta library. TCRdb recomputed calls from the PCR reads with MiXCR, one row per CDR3 protein. There are a few hundred thousand distinct CDR3 sequences in the sample; 10% occur only once, and approximately 2.3% lies in the top ten. The sample consisted of PBMCs from the stem cell graft donor, taken from the stem cell graft. These receptors were obtained from a human donor who donated a stem cell graft to a child with acute lymphoblastic leukemia.

This clonotype has just a few counts. The CDR3 protein is CASSSATLAGGPKYNEQFF. The CDR3 DNA follows: TGTGCCAGCAGTTCTGCCACTCTAGCGGGAGGGCCGAAATACAATGAGCAGTTCTTC. The V call is TRBV12-3 or TRBV12-4, the J call TRBJ2-1; TRBD2 matches at 12 bases. J lost 4 bases, V lost 4 bases, and 14 bases had no gene match. The CDR3 extends over 19 amino acids.

The chain employs TRBV15 and TRBJ2-1; D is unclear. This CDR3 is 16 amino acids long. Germline V lookup: CDR1 LNHNV, CDR2 YYDKDF (reference sequence). The V end lost 1 base, the J end lost 4 bases, and 14 bases lay between the germline ends. As DNA, the CDR3 is TGTGCCACCAGCAGAGTAAGGTTAGAGCATTACAATGAGCAGTTCTTC. This sequence encodes CATSRVRLEHYNEQFF.

The rearrangement joins TRBV11-2 to TRBJ2-1; D is ambiguous. The CDR3 spans 14 residues. The germline gives CDR1 SGHAT, CDR2 FQNNGV. V gave up 4 bases and J gave up 7 bases, with 14 bases separating them. In nucleotides, the CDR3 is TGTGCCAGCAGCTACCCAGGAATAGGGAATGAGCAGTTCTTC. As protein: CASSYPGIGNEQFF.

The CDR3 region has the DNA TGTGCCACCAGTGTCGCAGAACCCCGACGGAGTTACAACACCGGGGAGCTGTTTTTT. It yields the protein CATSVAEPRRSYNTGELFF. The rearrangement uses TRBV24-1 and TRBJ2-2; D not certain. Germline assignment: CDR1 KGHDR and CDR2 SFDVKD. The V end lost 5 bases, the J end lost 2 bases, and 23 bases lay between the germline ends. There are 19 residues in the CDR3.

The chain joins TRBV9 to TRBJ2-7; TRBD2 might be the D (6 bases). The germline V and J ends were trimmed by 3 bases and 0 bases, with 16 bases remaining between them. CDR1 and CDR2 from the germline V gene are SGDLS and YYNGEE. This CDR3 is 16 amino acids long. CDR3 in amino acids: CASSETGLLSSYEQYF. The CDR3 DNA is TGTGCCAGCAGCGAAACGGGACTCTTGAGCTCCTACGAGCAGTACTTC. Using reference TRBV9 and TRBJ2-7 for the parts outside the CDR3, the full variable domain is DSGVTQTPKHLITATGQRVTLRCSPRSGDLSVYWYQQSLDQGLQFLIQYYNGEERAKGNILERFSAQQFPDLHSELNLSSLELGDSALYFCASSETGLLSSYEQYFGPGTRLTVT.

The chain is built from TRBV29-1 and TRBJ2-7; TRBD1 might be the D (5 bases). Germline V gives CDR1 SQVTM, CDR2 ANQGSEA. CDR3 length equals 13 residues. Trimming took off 7 bases at V and 0 bases at J, with 13 bases between the two ends. The CDR3 DNA follows: TGCAGCGCCAGGGCGTACACCTCCTACGAGCAGTACTTC. Translated, it gives CSARAYTSYEQYF.